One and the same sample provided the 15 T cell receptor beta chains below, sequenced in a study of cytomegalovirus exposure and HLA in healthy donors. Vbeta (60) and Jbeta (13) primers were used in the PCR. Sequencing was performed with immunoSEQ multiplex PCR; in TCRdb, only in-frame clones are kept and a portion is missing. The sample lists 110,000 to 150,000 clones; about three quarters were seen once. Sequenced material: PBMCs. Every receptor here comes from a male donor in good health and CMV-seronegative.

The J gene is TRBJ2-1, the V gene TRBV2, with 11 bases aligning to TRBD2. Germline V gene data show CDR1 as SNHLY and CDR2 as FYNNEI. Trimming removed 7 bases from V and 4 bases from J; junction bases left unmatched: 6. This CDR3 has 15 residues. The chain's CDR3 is CASKVAGGGYNEQFF. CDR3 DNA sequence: TGTGCCAGCAAAGTAGCGGGAGGGGGTTACAATGAGCAGTTCTTC.

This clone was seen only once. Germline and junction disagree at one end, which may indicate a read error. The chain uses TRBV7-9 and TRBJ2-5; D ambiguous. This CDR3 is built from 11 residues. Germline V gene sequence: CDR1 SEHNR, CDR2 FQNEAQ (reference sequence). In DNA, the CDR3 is TGTTCCAGCAGCTTTCTAGAGACCCAGTACTTC. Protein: CSSSFLETQYF.

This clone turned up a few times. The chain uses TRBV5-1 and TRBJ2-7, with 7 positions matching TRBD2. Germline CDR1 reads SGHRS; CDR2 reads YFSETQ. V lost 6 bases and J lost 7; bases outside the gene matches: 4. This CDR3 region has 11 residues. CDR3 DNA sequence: TGCGCCAGCACCCAGGGAGGGGAGCAGTACTTC. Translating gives CASTQGGEQYF.

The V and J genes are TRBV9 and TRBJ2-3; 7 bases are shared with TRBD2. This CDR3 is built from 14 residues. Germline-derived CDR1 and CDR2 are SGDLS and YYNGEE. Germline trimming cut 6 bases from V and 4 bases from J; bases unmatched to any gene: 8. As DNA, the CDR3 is TGTGCCAGCAACGGGAGGAACACCGCAGATACGCAGTATTTT. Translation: CASNGRNTADTQYF.

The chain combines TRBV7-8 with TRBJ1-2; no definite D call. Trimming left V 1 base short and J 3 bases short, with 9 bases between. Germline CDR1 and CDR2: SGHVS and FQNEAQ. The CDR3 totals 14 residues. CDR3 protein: CASSLDREDYGYTF. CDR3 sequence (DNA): TGTGCCAGCAGCTTAGATCGGGAGGACTATGGCTACACCTTC.

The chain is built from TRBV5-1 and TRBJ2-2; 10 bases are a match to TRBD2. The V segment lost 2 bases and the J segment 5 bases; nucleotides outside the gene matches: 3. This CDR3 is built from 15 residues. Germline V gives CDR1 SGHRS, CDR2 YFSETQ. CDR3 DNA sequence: TGCGCCAGCAGCTTTACTAGCGGGGTGACCGGGGAGCTGTTTTTT. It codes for CASSFTSGVTGELFF.

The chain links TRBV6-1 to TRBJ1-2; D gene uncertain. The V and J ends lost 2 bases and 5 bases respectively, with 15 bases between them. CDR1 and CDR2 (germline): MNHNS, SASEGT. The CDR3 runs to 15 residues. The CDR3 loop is CASSELGREVYGYTF. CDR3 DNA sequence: TGTGCCAGCAGTGAATTAGGAAGGGAGGTATATGGCTACACCTTC.

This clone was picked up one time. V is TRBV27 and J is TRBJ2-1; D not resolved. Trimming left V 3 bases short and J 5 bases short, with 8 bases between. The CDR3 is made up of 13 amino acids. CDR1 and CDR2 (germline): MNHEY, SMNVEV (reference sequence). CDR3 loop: CASSLQTHNEQFF. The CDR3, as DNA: TGTGCCAGCAGTTTGCAGACTCACAATGAGCAGTTCTTC.

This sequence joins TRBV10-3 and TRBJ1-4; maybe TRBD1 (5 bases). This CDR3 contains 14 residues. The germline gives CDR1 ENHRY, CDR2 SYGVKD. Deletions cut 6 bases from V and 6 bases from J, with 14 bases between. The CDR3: CAIRAPGMDEKLFF. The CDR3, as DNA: TGTGCCATCAGGGCGCCAGGGATGGATGAAAAACTGTTTTTT.

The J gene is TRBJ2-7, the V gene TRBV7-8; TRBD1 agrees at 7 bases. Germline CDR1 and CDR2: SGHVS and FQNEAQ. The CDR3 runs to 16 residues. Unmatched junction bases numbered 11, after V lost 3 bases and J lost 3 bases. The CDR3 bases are TGTGCCAGCAGCTTCTACATTACCGACAGGGACTACGAGCAGTACTTC. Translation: CASSFYITDRDYEQYF. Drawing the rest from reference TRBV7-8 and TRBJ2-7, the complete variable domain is GAGVSQSPRYKVAKRGQDVALRCDPISGHVSLFWYQQALGQGPEFLTYFQNEAQLDKSGLPSDRFFAERPEGSVSTLKIQRTQQEDSAVYLCASSFYITDRDYEQYFGPGTRLTVT.

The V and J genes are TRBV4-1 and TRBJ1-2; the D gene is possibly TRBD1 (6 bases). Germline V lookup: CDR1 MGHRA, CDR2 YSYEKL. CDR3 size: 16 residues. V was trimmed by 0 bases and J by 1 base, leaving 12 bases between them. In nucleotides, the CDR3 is TGCGCCAGCAGCCAAGATCCCGGGACATTTAACTATGGCTACACCTTC. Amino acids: CASSQDPGTFNYGYTF.

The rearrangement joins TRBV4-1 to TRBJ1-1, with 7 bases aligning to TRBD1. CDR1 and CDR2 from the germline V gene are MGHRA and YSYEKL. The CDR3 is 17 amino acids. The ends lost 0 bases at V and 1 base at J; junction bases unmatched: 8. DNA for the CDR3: TGCGCCAGCAGCCAAGAGACAGGGTATCCGGGGAACACTGAAGCTTTCTTT. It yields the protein CASSQETGYPGNTEAFF.

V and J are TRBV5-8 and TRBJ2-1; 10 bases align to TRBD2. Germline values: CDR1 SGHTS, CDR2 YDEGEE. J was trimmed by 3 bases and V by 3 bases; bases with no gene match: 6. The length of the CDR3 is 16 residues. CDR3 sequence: CASSSKLAGRYNEQFF. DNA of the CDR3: TGTGCCAGCAGCTCGAAACTAGCGGGACGCTACAATGAGCAGTTCTTC.

For the CDR3, the DNA is TGTGCCTGGAGTGTACCTGGGCCTTACCCCGATCAGCCCCAGCATTTT. It yields the protein CAWSVPGPYPDQPQHF. The chain joins TRBV30 to TRBJ1-5, with D unclear. The CDR3 is 16 residues long. The germline gives CDR1 GTSNPN, CDR2 SVGIG (reference sequence). V was trimmed by 0 bases and J by 5 bases, leaving 17 bases between them.

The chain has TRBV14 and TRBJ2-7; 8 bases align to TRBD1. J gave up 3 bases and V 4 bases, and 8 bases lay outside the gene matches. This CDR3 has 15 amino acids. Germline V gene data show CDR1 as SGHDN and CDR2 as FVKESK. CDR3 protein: CASSPNRDRFYEQYF. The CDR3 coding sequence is TGTGCCAGCAGCCCAAACCGGGACAGGTTCTACGAGCAGTACTTC.